The subject of this entry is one T cell receptor (beta chain). Its antigen is unknown. Produced via immunoSEQ multiplex PCR; TCRdb's table is partial and in-frame only. The sample lists 100,000 to 150,000 clones, about 88% occurring once. The sample originates from a study of PD-L1 blockade in urothelial cancer. Points from the study as a whole: Lower pretreatment blood TCR clonality, under the median, predicted better survival, researchers reported.

V lost 7 bases, J lost 5 bases, and 10 bases stayed unmatched. The CDR3 spans 15 residues. Germline assignment: CDR1 MNHEY and CDR2 SVGAGI. This sample's time point: pretreatment peripheral blood. The patients' disease, urothelial carcinoma, was locally advanced or metastatic. The sequences come from PBMCs, collected around atezolizumab (anti-PD-L1) treatment. This TCR derives from a middle-aged man with urothelial cancer. This rearrangement joins TRBV6-5 to TRBJ2-7, with 11 bases aligning to TRBD1. CDR3 sequence (DNA): TGTGCCAGCAAGGATCCGGGACAGGGGGTTCACGAGCAGTACTTC. Residues: CASKDPGQGVHEQYF.